This T cell receptor beta chain is from a study of blood T cell repertoires in COVID-19. Study in general: Material from acute and convalescent COVID-19 was sourced from the United States, Italy and Spain.

Per the authors' pipeline: Amplification from reference gene primers served as the basis for estimated nucleated cell counts. The method was immunoSEQ multiplex PCR; TCRdb's version includes in-frame clones alone and lacks a portion of them. The V and J calls and the clone size are those of that table, but D and trimming were determined from the DNA. The table lists 75,000 to 100,000 clones, 81% of them singletons. This CDR3 is 15 amino acids long. The germline CDR1 and CDR2 sequences are MGHRA and YSYEKL. Trimming shortened V by 3 bases and J by 4 bases, and 12 bases separated the two germline ends.

The sequencing input was peripheral blood. The chain is built from TRBV4-1 and TRBJ1-4, with D possibly matching TRBD1 (6 bases). This clonotype originated in a woman older than 75 with acute or convalescent COVID-19. The CDR3 nucleotides are TGCGCCAGCAGCCAGACGACAGGCTTTAATGAAAAACTGTTTTTT. Translating gives CASSQTTGFNEKLFF.